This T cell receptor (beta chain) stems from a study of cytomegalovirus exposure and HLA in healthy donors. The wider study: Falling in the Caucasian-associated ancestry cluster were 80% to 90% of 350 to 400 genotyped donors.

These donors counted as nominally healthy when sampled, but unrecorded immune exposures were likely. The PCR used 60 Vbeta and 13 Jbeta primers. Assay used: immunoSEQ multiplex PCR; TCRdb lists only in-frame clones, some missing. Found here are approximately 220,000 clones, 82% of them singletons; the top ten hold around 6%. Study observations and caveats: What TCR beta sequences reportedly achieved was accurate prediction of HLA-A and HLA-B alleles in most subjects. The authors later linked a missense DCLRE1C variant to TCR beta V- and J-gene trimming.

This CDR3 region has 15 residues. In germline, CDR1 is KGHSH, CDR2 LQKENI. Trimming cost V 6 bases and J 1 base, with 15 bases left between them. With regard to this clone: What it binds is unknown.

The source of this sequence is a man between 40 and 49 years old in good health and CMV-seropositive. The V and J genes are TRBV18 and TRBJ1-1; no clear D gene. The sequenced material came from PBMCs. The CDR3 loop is CASSSTHGENTEAFF. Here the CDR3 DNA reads TGTGCCAGCTCTTCTACACACGGAGAGAACACTGAAGCTTTCTTT.